The 26 T cell receptor beta chains below were found in one sample sequenced in a study of metastatic and nonmetastatic thyroid tumors. Ahead of thyroid surgery, no patient had received treatment of any kind. TCRdb reprocessed the PCR reads via MiXCR. The sample has about 21,000 clones, around 11% seen once. Sequences were obtained from blood. Receptors were obtained from a female donor with papillary thyroid cancer or a benign thyroid nodule (not recorded which). Some clones in this sample may be carry-over from other donors' samples.

At least ten counts were recorded for this clone. This rearrangement joins TRBV2 to TRBJ2-3; D not resolved. The CDR3 extends over 16 amino acids. Trimming removed 4 bases at V and 0 bases at J, with 14 bases between. Germline CDR1 SNHLY, CDR2 FYNNEI. As DNA, the CDR3 is TGTGCCAGCAGTGGGACCAGACTCCCTAGCACAGATACGCAGTATTTT. This codes for CASSGTRLPSTDTQYF.

This clone showed up many times. The genes are TRBV19 and TRBJ2-7, with 9 bases that match TRBD2. Germline assignment: CDR1 LNHDA and CDR2 SQIVND (reference sequence). There are 15 residues in the CDR3. With 6 bases clipped from V and 2 bases from J, the junction kept 8 bases outside the gene matches. CDR3 protein: CASRRSAGGPYEQYF. CDR3 sequence (DNA): TGTGCCAGTAGGCGTTCAGCGGGAGGTCCCTACGAGCAGTACTTC.

This clone was detected many times. The rearrangement joins TRBV9 to TRBJ2-2; no clear D gene. Deletions cut 3 bases from V and 2 bases from J, with 8 bases between. CDR1 and CDR2 (germline): SGDLS, YYNGEE. This CDR3 is 14 amino acids long. CDR3 nucleotide sequence: TGTGCCAGCAGCGGCAGAACTAACACCGGGGAGCTGTTTTTT. It encodes CASSGRTNTGELFF.

This clone was recorded many times. V gene TRBV29-1 combines with J gene TRBJ1-1, with D perhaps matching TRBD1 (5 bases). This CDR3 spans 12 amino acids. The V gene lost 4 bases and the J gene lost 0 bases, with 6 bases spanning the gap. Germline V gene sequence: CDR1 SQVTM, CDR2 ANQGSEA. CDR3 in amino acids: CSVGQLNTEAFF. The DNA for the CDR3 is TGCAGCGTTGGACAGTTGAACACTGAAGCTTTCTTT.

This clone was counted at least ten times. The V gene is TRBV20-1, the J gene TRBJ2-1; D may be TRBD1 (5 bases). The germline CDR1 and CDR2 sequences are DFQATT and SNEGSKA (reference sequence). V lost 3 bases to trimming and J lost 0 bases, with 9 bases between them. The CDR3 is 14 amino acids. The CDR3 loop is CSASTDSSYNEQFF. Written as DNA, the CDR3 is TGCAGTGCTAGTACTGACAGCTCCTACAATGAGCAGTTCTTC.

The table lists this clone with many counts. The chain is built from TRBV20-1 and TRBJ2-3; 8 nucleotides align to TRBD2. This CDR3 has 17 residues. V lost 7 bases to trimming and J lost 0 bases; unmatched junction nucleotides: 15. In germline, CDR1 is DFQATT, CDR2 SNEGSKA (reference sequence). CDR3 protein: CSGGQGPSSGSTDTQYF. In DNA form, the CDR3 reads TGCAGTGGGGGTCAGGGCCCTTCTAGCGGGAGCACAGATACGCAGTATTTT.

This clone occurred many times. V is TRBV11-2 and J is TRBJ2-7; a possible D gene is TRBD2 (5 bases). This CDR3 comprises 12 residues. Germline assignment: CDR1 SGHAT and CDR2 FQNNGV. The V end was cut by 6 bases, the J end by 6 bases, with 12 bases between. The CDR3 loop is CASRASPGEQYF. The DNA for the CDR3 is TGTGCCAGCAGGGCTAGCCCTGGCGAGCAGTACTTC.

Within the sample, this clone is medium-sized. The sample has other DNA sequences that encode this CDR3 too. The V and J genes are TRBV5-1 and TRBJ2-3; 9 bases fit TRBD1. V trimming: 4 bases; J trimming: 4 bases; junction bases outside the gene matches: 10. CDR1 and CDR2 (germline): SGHRS, YFSETQ. The CDR3 contains 16 residues. The CDR3, as DNA: TGCGCCAGCAGCCCGGAACAGGGGGCGCGATCAGATACGCAGTATTTT. Amino acid sequence: CASSPEQGARSDTQYF.

The sample holds many counts of this clone. This sample also contains other DNA sequences that code for the same CDR3. The chain has TRBV3-1 and TRBJ2-3, with 9 bases that match TRBD1. CDR3 length equals 15 residues. The germline CDR1 and CDR2 sequences are LGHDT and YNNKEL (reference sequence). V was clipped by 1 base and J by 2 bases; unmatched bases: 1. The CDR3 DNA is TGTGCCAGCAGCCAAGGACAGGGGGACACAGATACGCAGTATTTT. Translating it yields CASSQGQGDTDTQYF.

This clone is judged medium-sized (0.01 to 0.1%). V gene TRBV6-5 combines with J gene TRBJ2-5; 7 nucleotides match TRBD1. This CDR3 has 14 amino acids. Germline-derived CDR1 and CDR2 are MNHEY and SVGAGI. V lost 2 bases, J lost 4 bases, and 4 bases stayed unmatched. CDR3 DNA: TGTGCCAGCAGTTACAGGGGGCGCGGAGAGACCCAGTACTTC. Translated: CASSYRGRGETQYF.

There are many counts of this clone. The rearrangement joins TRBV7-9 to TRBJ1-2; no definite D call. Germline values: CDR1 SEHNR, CDR2 FQNEAQ (reference sequence). V was trimmed by 2 bases and J by 7 bases, leaving 5 bases between them. The CDR3 contains 11 residues. The CDR3 sequence is CASSLQSGYTF. DNA for the CDR3: TGTGCCAGCAGCTTACAGTCTGGCTACACCTTC.

This clone was counted ten times or more. V gene TRBV20-1 combines with J gene TRBJ1-1; 9 nucleotides match TRBD1. The CDR3 loop spans 14 amino acids. Germline assignment: CDR1 DFQATT and CDR2 SNEGSKA (reference sequence). V was clipped by 4 bases and J by 4 bases; unmatched bases: 7. The CDR3 here is CSAMGDRGATEAFF. Written as DNA, the CDR3 is TGCAGTGCTATGGGAGACAGGGGGGCCACTGAAGCTTTCTTT.

Details on this clone: This is likely a read error, given that the CDR3 carries no conserved phenylalanine or tryptophan at its end. The rearrangement uses TRBV11-2 and TRBJ2-2, with 11 bases aligning to TRBD2. The CDR3 is 16 residues long. Germline V gives CDR1 SGHAT, CDR2 FQNNGV. The CDR3 bases are TGTGACAGCAGCTCCGGGACTAGCGGCCTCACCGGGGAGCTGTTTCTT. As protein: CDSSSGTSGLTGELFL.

This clone was seen repeatedly, ten times or more. The CDR3 DNA follows: TGTGCCAGCAGCTCCGAGGGACTAGAGCAGTACTTC. Protein: CASSSEGLEQYF. This chain links TRBV11-2 with TRBJ2-7, with 7 bases aligning to TRBD2. Germline CDR1 reads SGHAT; CDR2 reads FQNNGV. This CDR3 contains 12 residues. V was pared by 4 bases and J by 7 bases, with 4 bases of the junction left unmatched.

This clone turned up a few times. At one end the junction does not follow the germline gene, possibly because of a read error. In the same sample, other DNA sequences code for this CDR3. The CDR3 DNA reads TGTGCCAGCAGCTTAAGGCTAGCGGTTCGTGGTGAGCAGTTCTTC. Protein: CASSLRLAVRGEQFF. The chain carries TRBV5-1 and TRBJ2-1, with 7 bases lining up with TRBD2. CDR1 and CDR2 (germline): SGHRS, YFSETQ. CDR3 length: 15 residues.

This clone was recorded many times. J is TRBJ1-2 and V is TRBV10-3, with TRBD1 identical over 7 bases. J gave up 2 bases and V 2 bases, and 2 bases lay outside the gene matches. The CDR3 is made up of 14 amino acids. Germline CDR1 and CDR2: ENHRY and SYGVKD. The CDR3 bases are TGTGCCATCAGTGAGGGACAGGCCAACTATGGCTACACCTTC. As protein: CAISEGQANYGYTF.

This clone occurred many times. The chain couples TRBV25-1 to TRBJ2-7; 12 bases are shared with TRBD2. This CDR3 contains 17 residues. CDR1 and CDR2 from the germline V gene are MGHDK and SYGVNS. With 2 bases clipped from V and 4 bases from J, the junction kept 9 bases outside the gene matches. The CDR3 bases are TGTGCCAGCAGTGAAAACCCTAGCGGGAGGGCCTGGTACGAGCAGTACTTC. This encodes CASSENPSGRAWYEQYF.

At least ten counts were recorded for this clone. V gene TRBV11-1 combines with J gene TRBJ2-2, with 10 bases lining up with TRBD1. CDR1 is SGHAT and CDR2 is FQDESV in the germline V gene (reference sequence). The CDR3 sequence is 16 residues long. V shed 4 bases, J shed 1 base, and the junction held 3 bases outside the gene matches. CDR3 sequence reads: CASSSGQGGNTGELFF. CDR3 nucleotides: TGTGCCAGCAGCTCCGGACAGGGGGGGAACACCGGGGAGCTGTTTTTT.

The chain is built from TRBV4-3 and TRBJ2-7; TRBD2 matches at 10 bases. CDR3 size: 14 residues. With V trimmed by 1 base and J by 4 bases, 1 base remained unmatched. Per the germline V gene, CDR1 is LGHNA and CDR2 is YSLEER. This chain's CDR3 is CASSQGLAGYEQYF. The CDR3 DNA reads as TGCGCCAGCAGCCAAGGACTAGCGGGTTACGAGCAGTACTTC.

The J gene is TRBJ2-7, the V gene TRBV5-4; 8 positions agree with TRBD1. Per the germline V gene, CDR1 is SGHNT and CDR2 is YYREEE (reference sequence). The CDR3 length is 16 residues. V trimming: 0 bases; J trimming: 1 base; junction bases outside the gene matches: 6. CDR3 amino acids: CASSLDPGQVSYEQYF. CDR3 bases: TGTGCCAGCAGCTTGGACCCGGGACAGGTATCCTACGAGCAGTACTTC.

This clone turned up a few times. The J gene is TRBJ1-1, the V gene TRBV6-6, with 7 bases fitting TRBD1. Per the germline V gene, CDR1 is MNHNY and CDR2 is SVGAGI (reference sequence). Trimming took 0 bases from V and 4 from J; bases not matched to a gene: 8. The CDR3 spans 16 residues. CDR3 amino acids: CASSYSGGGFSTEAFF. In nucleotides, the CDR3 is TGTGCCAGCAGTTACTCGGGAGGGGGCTTTAGCACTGAAGCTTTCTTT.

The V gene is TRBV11-1, the J gene TRBJ2-3, with 10 bases that match TRBD1. V was pared by 5 bases and J by 2 bases, with 4 bases of the junction left unmatched. CDR3 length: 15 amino acids. CDR1 and CDR2 from the germline V gene are SGHAT and FQDESV (reference sequence). The CDR3 bases are TGTGCCAGCAGCGGCGGGACAGGGGACACAGATACGCAGTATTTT. Translation gives CASSGGTGDTDTQYF.

This clone was recorded many times. The same CDR3 also results from other DNA sequences found in this sample. This chain joins TRBV15 and TRBJ2-3; D gene unclear. Germline V gene data show CDR1 as LNHNV and CDR2 as YYDKDF (reference sequence). The CDR3 covers 14 residues. The ends were cut back, 4 bases at V and 4 bases at J, with 12 bases in the middle. CDR3 sequence reads: CATSNGFPADTQYF. DNA of the CDR3: TGTGCCACCAGCAATGGTTTCCCGGCAGATACGCAGTATTTT.

This clone has ten or more counts. The chain is built from TRBV19 and TRBJ2-7, with D possibly called TRBD1 or TRBD2 (6 bases each). Germline V gene lookup returns CDR1 LNHDA and CDR2 SQIVND (reference sequence). The CDR3 is 14 residues long. The V end lost 4 bases, the J end lost 0 bases, and 10 bases lay between the germline ends. The CDR3 loop reads CASSSRGASYEQYF. The CDR3 DNA reads as TGTGCCAGTAGTAGTAGGGGGGCCTCCTACGAGCAGTACTTC.

The CDR3 DNA sequence: TGTGCCAGCAGTTCCAGCTGCAGGGGCTACAATGAGCAGTTCTTC. Translated: CASSSSCRGYNEQFF. The chain is built from TRBV6-5 and TRBJ2-1, with a weak D call TRBD1 (6 bases). Germline V lookup: CDR1 MNHEY, CDR2 SVGAGI. The CDR3 totals 15 residues. Trimming took off 4 bases at V and 3 bases at J, with 13 bases between the two ends.

There are many counts of this clone. J is TRBJ2-7 and V is TRBV20-1; 7 bases agree with TRBD2. Losses at the gene ends were 2 bases for V and 6 bases for J; bases not matched to a gene: 13. The CDR3 spans 15 residues. Germline V gene lookup returns CDR1 DFQATT and CDR2 SNEGSKA (reference sequence). The CDR3 DNA sequence: TGCAGTGCTAGATACGGGAGACGGAGCGGGACCGAGCAGTACTTC. Amino acid sequence: CSARYGRRSGTEQYF.